This section outlines one T cell receptor beta chain sequence together with its context. There is no known antigen for this receptor. Base quality data are lacking; no much larger clone is found one base away. The sample belongs to a study of vaccination and CD4 T cells after COVID-19 (dated 2022 in TCRdb). A note on the overall study: SARS-CoV-2 positivity had been established in the convalescent patients by nasal swab PCR, and mild disease was recorded in eight to ten of these patients and severe disease in one. In roughly 10 COVID-19 convalescent patients and 4 infection-naive healthy vaccine recipients, the spike-specific CD4+ TCR repertoire before mRNA vaccination was compared with the repertoire after mRNA vaccination. The convalescent cohort comprised six males and four females, including two Hispanic individuals, seven Caucasians, two Asians and one multiracial person. In control cultures, a CEFX viral epitope pool was used as positive control, an HIV-1 Nef peptide pool was used as negative control, or no peptide was added. Post-COVID blood samples from convalescent patients were collected a median of around 100 days after diagnosis, with a range of 35 to 161 days. Each participant got two doses of either the Pfizer-BioNTech BNT162b2 vaccine (n=8) or the Moderna mRNA-1273 vaccine (n=2). Post-vaccine blood samples were obtained a median of about 77 days after the second vaccine dose, with a range of roughly 12 to 250 days. The cultures were stimulated with overlapping spike peptide pools from SARS-CoV-2 and from the common cold coronaviruses HCoV-NL63, HCoV-OC43 and HCoV-229E. Summary of the overall study and its limitations: Only a relatively small number of convalescent patients were included in the study, and early timepoints following natural infection were not analyzed. Of the vaccine-specific clones in convalescent patients, 304 of 307, or nearly all, reacted only to SARS-CoV-2 spike and did not cross-react with common cold coronaviruses. The median number of SARS-CoV-2-reactive clonotypes rose from under 25 after infection to some 40 after vaccination, but the change was not significant. Among convalescent patients, a median roughly 90% of the SARS-CoV-2-reactive clones seen after vaccination appeared only after vaccination, which suggests priming specific to the vaccine.

The receptor library was made with PCR. At the Johns Hopkins FTIC core, DNA from the cultured CD4+ T cells underwent TCR sequencing with the Oncomine TCR Beta short-read assay. The QIAamp micro DNA kit was used to extract genomic DNA from the cultured CD4+ T cells. Oncomine TCR Beta libraries from cultured CD4+ T cells were pooled using unique dual indexes and sequenced on an Illumina iSeq 100. The authors processed their data as follows. Non-productive sequences were removed, and CDR3s not starting with C, not ending with F or W, or shorter than 7 amino acids were discarded. Antigen-specific clonotypes were identified using the MANAFEST web application through comparison of peptide-stimulated wells with reference and other culture wells. To be called positive, a clone needed an FDR below 0.05, an odds ratio above 5, and a productive frequency above 0.1% in at least two of three replicate wells. A clonotype counted as cross-reactive if it showed significant expansion both in the SARS-CoV-2 spike wells and in at least one common cold coronavirus spike condition. Using R version 3.6.1, CDR3 homology was evaluated through Levenshtein distances (stringdist) along with unrooted phylogenetic trees (ape). The raw public data were reprocessed by TCRdb itself: fastp quality trimming at Q25, MiXCR clonotype calling, in-frame beta chains only. Entries are consolidated by CDR3 protein sequence, retaining the most common genes and DNA. Here the V and J calls rest on TCRdb's processing, not on the authors' analysis. The table for this sample lists some 15,000 distinct CDR3 sequences; 52% of them were counted only once. The ten top clones hold approximately 8% of the sample.

Deletion took 5 bases off V and 1 base off J, with a span of 9 bases between the germline ends. The CDR3 numbers 14 residues from cysteine through phenylalanine. Only the CDR3 part of the read is kept: 42 bases, read in frame from the first base. Explained via the paper, the treatment or condition label denotes: approximately 9-day PBMC culture with coronavirus spike peptide pools or control peptides (ViraFEST assay). The study used the ViraFEST assay, which expanded antigen-specific T cells with peptide pools and then identified expanded clonotypes by TCR sequencing. The positive SARS-CoV-2 PCR tests of the convalescent patients were dated from March to December 2020, before the Alpha, Beta and Delta variants emerged in the United States. Each well held approximately 2 million PBMCs cultured in IMDM containing roughly 5% human AB serum and about 10 IU/ml IL-2, with 7.5 to 10 ug/ml peptide pools added. On days 3 and 7, half of the culture medium was replaced with fresh IL-2-containing medium. After 10 days of culture, CD4+ T cells were isolated by negative selection with the EasySep CD4+ T cell isolation kit. Ficoll-Paque Plus gradient centrifugation was used to isolate PBMCs from whole blood, and the isolated PBMCs were then either used fresh or cryopreserved at -140C. Each culture condition was generally run in triplicate wells.

The chain uses TRBV12-3 or TRBV12-4 and TRBJ1-3, and the D gene may be TRBD1, 5 bases matching. Sequenced material: CD4+ T cells from blood, cultured in vitro. The receptor comes from a human donor who had recovered from COVID-19. The DNA is TGTGCCAGCAGTCCCAGACAGTCTGGAAACACCATATATTTT. Its coded protein is CASSPRQSGNTIYF.